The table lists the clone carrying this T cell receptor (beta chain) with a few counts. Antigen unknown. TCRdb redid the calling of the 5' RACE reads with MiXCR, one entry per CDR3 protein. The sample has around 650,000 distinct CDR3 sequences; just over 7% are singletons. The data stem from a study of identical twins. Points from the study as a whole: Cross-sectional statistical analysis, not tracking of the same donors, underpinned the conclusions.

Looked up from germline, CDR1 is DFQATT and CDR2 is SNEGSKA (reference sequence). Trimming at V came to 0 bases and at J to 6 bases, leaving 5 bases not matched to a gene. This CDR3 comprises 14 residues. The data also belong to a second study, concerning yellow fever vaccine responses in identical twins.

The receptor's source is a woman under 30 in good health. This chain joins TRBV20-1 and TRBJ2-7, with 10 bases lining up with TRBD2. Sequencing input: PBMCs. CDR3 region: CSAREAGGPAEQYF. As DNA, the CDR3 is TGCAGTGCTAGAGAAGCGGGAGGGCCGGCCGAGCAGTACTTC.